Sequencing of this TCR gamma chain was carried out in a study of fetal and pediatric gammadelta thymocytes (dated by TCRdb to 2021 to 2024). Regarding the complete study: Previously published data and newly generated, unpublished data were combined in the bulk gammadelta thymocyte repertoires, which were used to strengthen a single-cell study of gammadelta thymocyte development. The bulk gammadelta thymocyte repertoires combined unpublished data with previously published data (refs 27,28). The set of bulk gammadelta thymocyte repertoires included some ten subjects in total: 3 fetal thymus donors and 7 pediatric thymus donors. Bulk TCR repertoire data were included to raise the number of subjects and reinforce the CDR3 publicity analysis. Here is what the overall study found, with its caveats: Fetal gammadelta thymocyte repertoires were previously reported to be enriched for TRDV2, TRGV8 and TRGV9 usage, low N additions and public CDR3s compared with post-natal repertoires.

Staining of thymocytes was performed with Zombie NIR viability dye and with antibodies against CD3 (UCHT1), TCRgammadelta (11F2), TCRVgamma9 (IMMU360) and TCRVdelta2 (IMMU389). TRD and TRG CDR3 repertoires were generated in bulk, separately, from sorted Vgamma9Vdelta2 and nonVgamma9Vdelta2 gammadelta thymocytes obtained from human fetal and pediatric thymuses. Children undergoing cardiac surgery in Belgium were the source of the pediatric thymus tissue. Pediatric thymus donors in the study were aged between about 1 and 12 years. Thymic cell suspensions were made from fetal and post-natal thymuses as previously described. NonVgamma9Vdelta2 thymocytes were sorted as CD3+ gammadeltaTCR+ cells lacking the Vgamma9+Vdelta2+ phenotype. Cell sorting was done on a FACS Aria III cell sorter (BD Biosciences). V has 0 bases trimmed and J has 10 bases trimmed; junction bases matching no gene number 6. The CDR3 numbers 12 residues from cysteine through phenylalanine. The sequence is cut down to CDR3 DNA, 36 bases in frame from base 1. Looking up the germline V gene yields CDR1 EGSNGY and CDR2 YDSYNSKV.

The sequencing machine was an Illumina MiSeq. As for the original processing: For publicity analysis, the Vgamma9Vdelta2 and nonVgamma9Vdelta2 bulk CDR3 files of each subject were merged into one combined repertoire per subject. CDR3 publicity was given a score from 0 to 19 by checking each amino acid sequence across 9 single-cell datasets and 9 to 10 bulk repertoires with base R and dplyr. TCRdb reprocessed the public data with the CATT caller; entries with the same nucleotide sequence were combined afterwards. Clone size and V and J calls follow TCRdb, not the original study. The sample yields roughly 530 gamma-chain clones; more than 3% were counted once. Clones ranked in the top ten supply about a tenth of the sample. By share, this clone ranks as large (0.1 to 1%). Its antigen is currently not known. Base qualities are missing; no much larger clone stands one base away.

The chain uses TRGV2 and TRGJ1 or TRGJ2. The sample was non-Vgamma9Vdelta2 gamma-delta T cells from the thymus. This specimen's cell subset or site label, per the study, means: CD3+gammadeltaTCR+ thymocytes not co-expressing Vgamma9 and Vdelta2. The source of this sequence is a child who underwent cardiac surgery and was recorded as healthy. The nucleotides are TGTGCCACCTGGGACGGGCCGCAAAAGAAACTCTTT. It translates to CATWDGPQKKLF.